The next 20 T cell receptor beta chains were all read from a single sample in a study of Ad26.COV2.S vaccination and SARS-CoV-2 variants. Treatment in this sample: some 20 received Ad26.COV2.S at low or high dose, single or two shots; about five received placebo; per-sample allocation not given. Samples were taken on day 63 after the first vaccine or placebo injection. Repertoires were generated with immunoSEQ multiplex PCR, while TCRdb's copy carries only in-frame clones and drops some. The sample includes fewer than 900,000 clones, more than 80% of them seen just once. This specimen consisted of peripheral blood, obtained in a trial of Ad26.COV2.S vaccine versus placebo. These receptors came from a person between 18 and 59 years old who received the Ad26.COV2.S COVID-19 vaccine or a placebo.

This clone occurred a few times. This sample includes further DNA sequences coding for the same CDR3. The chain couples TRBV2 to TRBJ2-5, with D unresolved. Trimming removed 6 bases at V and 1 base at J, with 3 bases between. CDR3 length: 11 amino acids. The germline gives CDR1 SNHLY, CDR2 FYNNEI. The CDR3, as DNA: TGTGCCAGCAGCCCCCAAGAGACCCAGTACTTC. Encoded protein: CASSPQETQYF.

V and J are TRBV18 and TRBJ2-3, with a weak D call TRBD2 (6 bases). This CDR3 contains 13 residues. Germline CDR1 and CDR2: KGHSH and LQKENI. Trimming took 7 bases from V and 2 from J, leaving 10 bases between them. CDR3 residues: CASYTGDTDTQYF. The CDR3 region has the DNA TGTGCCAGCTATACGGGGGACACAGATACGCAGTATTTT.

The J gene is TRBJ2-7, the V gene TRBV18; D unclear. V was cut by 3 bases and J by 6 bases, with 12 bases left in between. CDR1 KGHSH and CDR2 LQKENI come from the germline V gene. The CDR3 covers 13 residues. Here the CDR3 DNA reads TGTGCCAGCTCACCCCAGGATCTTCGCGAGCAGTACTTC. This encodes CASSPQDLREQYF. Full variable domain (rest looked up from reference TRBV18 and TRBJ2-7): NAGVMQNPRHLVRRRGQEARLRCSPMKGHSHVYWYRQLPEEGLKFMVYLQKENIIDESGMPKERFSAEFPKEGPSILRIQQVVRGDSAAYFCASSPQDLREQYFGPGTRLTVT.

The rearrangement joins TRBV18 to TRBJ2-7, with D perhaps TRBD2 (6 bases). V shed 6 bases and J shed 4 bases, with 22 bases lying between them. Germline V gene sequence: CDR1 KGHSH, CDR2 LQKENI. This CDR3 has 16 residues. CDR3 DNA: TGTGCCAGCTCGATTACGGGGCGGGATGGTTTGTACGAGCAGTACTTC. Residues: CASSITGRDGLYEQYF.

The chain links TRBV7-9 to TRBJ2-7, with 8 bases that match TRBD2. V lost 5 bases, J lost 7 bases, and 16 bases stayed unmatched. Germline V gene lookup returns CDR1 SEHNR and CDR2 FQNEAQ (reference sequence). The CDR3 has 16 amino acids. The CDR3 nucleotides are TGTGCCAGCAGCCTGGGCAGTAGCGGGGATTCGGATGAGCAGTACTTC. Translated, it gives CASSLGSSGDSDEQYF.

The rearrangement uses TRBV6-6 and TRBJ2-3; 8 bases are a match to TRBD2. The germline CDR1 and CDR2 sequences are MNHNY and SVGAGI (reference sequence). V lost 6 bases to trimming and J lost 0 bases; unmatched junction nucleotides: 5. The CDR3 runs 15 residues. This chain's CDR3 is CASRRTSGSTDTQYF. The CDR3 bases are TGTGCCAGCAGGCGTACTAGCGGAAGCACAGATACGCAGTATTTT.

The chain joins TRBV13 to TRBJ1-5, with TRBD1 as a possible D gene (6 bases). The CDR3 has 15 amino acids. The germline V gene encodes CDR1 PRHDT and CDR2 FYEKMQ (reference sequence). V dropped 5 bases and J dropped 4 bases, with 15 bases sitting between them. In DNA, the CDR3 is TGTGCCAGCAGCATCAGGGGTATAGGTAATCAGCCCCAGCATTTT. It specifies CASSIRGIGNQPQHF.

The V gene is TRBV9, the J gene TRBJ1-2; D unresolved. The CDR3 runs to 14 residues. V shed 4 bases and J shed 9 bases, with 19 bases lying between them. Looked up from germline, CDR1 is SGDLS and CDR2 is YYNGEE. The CDR3 nucleotides are TGTGCCAGCAGCCTCCCGGGAGGGAGTGAGAGCTACACCTTC. It translates to CASSLPGGSESYTF.

With regard to this clone: An end of the junction differs from the germline gene, which may be a read error. This chain links TRBV10-3 with TRBJ1-5; no definite D call. The germline gives CDR1 ENHRY, CDR2 SYGVKD. The CDR3 covers 13 residues. CDR3 protein: CANGNLSYQPQHF. The CDR3 DNA reads as TGTGCCAACGGGAACCTTAGCTATCAGCCCCAGCATTTT.

A remark on this clone: This sample includes further DNA sequences coding for the same CDR3. V gene TRBV18 combines with J gene TRBJ2-2; 7 bases are a match to TRBD1. In germline, CDR1 is KGHSH, CDR2 LQKENI. This CDR3 region has 15 residues. J was trimmed by 1 base and V by 3 bases; bases with no gene match: 2. DNA for the CDR3: TGTGCCAGCTCACCTCGACAGGGGAACACCGGGGAGCTGTTTTTT. Amino acid sequence: CASSPRQGNTGELFF.

The chain combines TRBV6-1 with TRBJ1-5; 7 bases are a match to TRBD1. CDR3 length equals 15 residues. After removal of 3 bases from V and 7 bases from J, the junction contained 9 bases not matched to a gene. CDR1 MNHNS and CDR2 SASEGT come from the germline V gene. CDR3 nucleotide sequence: TGTGCCAGCAGTGATTTAGGGCAGGGGGTACAGCCCCAGCATTTT. Residues: CASSDLGQGVQPQHF.

About this clone: Other DNA sequences from this sample encode an identical CDR3 as well. This chain joins TRBV7-2 and TRBJ2-5; no clear D. The CDR3 is made up of 14 amino acids. The V end was cut by 2 bases, the J end by 0 bases, with 7 bases between. Germline CDR1 is SGHTA and CDR2 is FQGNSA. Here the CDR3 reads CASSLSPYQETQYF. CDR3 nucleotides: TGTGCCAGCAGCTTATCCCCGTACCAAGAGACCCAGTACTTC.

The V call is TRBV7-2, the J call TRBJ1-1; no clear D gene. The ends were cut back, 5 bases at V and 4 bases at J, with 11 bases in the middle. In germline, CDR1 is SGHTA, CDR2 FQGNSA. The CDR3 has 13 amino acids. CDR3 DNA: TGTGCCAGCAGCCCGTTTGTCGGCACTGAAGCTTTCTTT. It encodes CASSPFVGTEAFF.

This clone was seen just once. The chain links TRBV5-6 to TRBJ2-3; D is ambiguous. This CDR3 region has 13 residues. With 7 bases removed from V and 2 bases from J, the gap between germline ends came to 11 bases. CDR1 and CDR2 from the germline V gene are SGHDT and YYEEEE. This CDR3 is CASGVGHTDTQYF. Written as DNA, the CDR3 is TGTGCCAGCGGCGTCGGTCACACAGATACGCAGTATTTT.

Only one count was recorded for this clone. The rearrangement links TRBV6-5 to TRBJ1-1; a possible D gene is TRBD1 (5 bases). The CDR3 is 15 residues long. Looked up from germline, CDR1 is MNHEY and CDR2 is SVGAGI. Trimming stripped 0 bases from V and 5 bases from J, with 13 bases between. The CDR3 DNA is TGTGCCAGCAGTTACTCATATATAGGGGAGACTGAAGCTTTCTTT. Protein: CASSYSYIGETEAFF.

This clone was seen a few times. The V call is TRBV2, the J call TRBJ2-7; TRBD2 aligns across 7 bases. Germline values: CDR1 SNHLY, CDR2 FYNNEI. The ends lost 3 bases at V and 13 bases at J; junction bases unmatched: 6. The CDR3 has 11 residues. The CDR3 protein is CASSEGLLYYF. As DNA, the CDR3 is TGTGCCAGCAGTGAGGGACTACTTTACTACTTC.

The chain is built from TRBV7-2 and TRBJ1-1; TRBD1 is a possible D gene (5 bases). The V and J ends lost 0 bases and 2 bases respectively, with 10 bases between them. Germline CDR1 is SGHTA and CDR2 is FQGNSA. The CDR3 covers 15 residues. The CDR3: CASSLAPGHNTEAFF. The CDR3 bases are TGTGCCAGCAGCTTAGCGCCGGGGCATAACACTGAAGCTTTCTTT.

This clone was recorded once. The chain has TRBV19 and TRBJ1-2; 9 bases align to TRBD1. CDR1 and CDR2 from the germline V gene are LNHDA and SQIVND (reference sequence). CDR3 size: 14 residues. The V and J ends lost 4 bases and 4 bases, in that order; junction bases with no gene match: 4. The CDR3 protein is CASSTAQGAYGYTF. CDR3 nucleotides: TGTGCCAGTAGTACGGCACAGGGGGCCTATGGCTACACCTTC.

The chain joins TRBV7-9 to TRBJ1-4; D is unclear. Deletions cut 3 bases from V and 7 bases from J, with 15 bases between. CDR1 and CDR2 from the germline V gene are SEHNR and FQNEAQ (reference sequence). The CDR3 is 15 amino acids. The CDR3 DNA is TGTGCCAGCAGCTTTCCGGGTGGTTCGGGTGAAAAACTGTTTTTT. Protein product: CASSFPGGSGEKLFF.

The chain combines TRBV9 with TRBJ2-2; D gene uncertain. The CDR3 sequence is 15 residues long. Germline V gene lookup returns CDR1 SGDLS and CDR2 YYNGEE. The ends were cut back, 0 bases at V and 5 bases at J, with 11 bases in the middle. CDR3 nucleotide sequence: TGTGCCAGCAGCGTAGAAGTCCAAGGGACCGGGGAGCTGTTTTTT. This encodes CASSVEVQGTGELFF.